This passage covers 17 T cell receptor beta chains from one sample sequenced in a study of technical replicates of blood from a handful of donors. Libraries were prepared by immunoSEQ multiplex PCR; TCRdb keeps only in-frame clonotypes and omits some of them. The sample contains some 78,000 clones, 85% to 95% of which appear only once. The sequenced sample consisted of T cells isolated from PBMCs. Source of these receptors: a human donor in good health.

The V and J genes are TRBV9 and TRBJ1-5; D uncertain. This CDR3 is 13 amino acids long. CDR1 is SGDLS, CDR2 YYNGEE, per germline. V dropped 4 bases and J dropped 4 bases, with 9 bases sitting between them. The DNA of the CDR3 is TGTGCCAGCAGCCTTAAGCCTAATCAGCCCCAGCATTTT. This sequence encodes CASSLKPNQPQHF.

The CDR3 DNA is TGTGCCAGCAGTGTATTAGCGGGAGCCTCCTACGAGCAGTACTTC. Encoded protein: CASSVLAGASYEQYF. This chain connects TRBV6-1 to TRBJ2-7; 9 bases agree with TRBD2. The germline V gene has CDR1 MNHNS and CDR2 SASEGT. There are 15 residues in the CDR3. The V segment lost 4 bases and the J segment 0 bases; nucleotides outside the gene matches: 4.

This chain links TRBV28 with TRBJ2-7; perhaps TRBD1 as D (5 bases). Between the trimmed V and J ends, which lost 3 bases and 1 base, there was a span of 10 bases. The CDR3 runs to 14 residues. Germline CDR1 and CDR2: MDHEN and SYDVKM. CDR3 loop: CASSFRERSYEQYF. The CDR3 coding sequence is TGTGCCAGCAGTTTCAGGGAAAGGTCCTACGAGCAGTACTTC.

The chain is built from TRBV4-1 and TRBJ1-1, with a tentative D call TRBD1 (5 bases). The germline V and J ends were trimmed by 6 bases and 1 base, with 12 bases remaining between them. Looked up from germline, CDR1 is MGHRA and CDR2 is YSYEKL. This CDR3 contains 14 residues. The CDR3 is CASRKVGQNTEAFF. CDR3 bases: TGCGCCAGCAGAAAAGTTGGACAGAACACTGAAGCTTTCTTT.

The V call is TRBV7-3, the J call TRBJ2-2; D ambiguous. Germline assignment: CDR1 SGHTA and CDR2 FQGTGA. This CDR3 region has 12 residues. V lost 0 bases, J lost 8 bases, and 4 bases lay in between. As DNA, the CDR3 is TGTGCCAGCAGCTTAACGCAGGGGGAGCTGTTTTTT. It yields the protein CASSLTQGELFF.

The genes are TRBV11-3 and TRBJ2-1; D is ambiguous. Trimming shortened V by 5 bases and J by 2 bases, and 10 bases separated the two germline ends. Germline V gives CDR1 SGHNT, CDR2 YENEEA. The CDR3 runs 14 residues. The CDR3 sequence is CASSPDSAYNEQFF. The DNA for the CDR3 is TGTGCCAGCAGCCCTGATTCGGCCTACAATGAGCAGTTCTTC.

V and J are TRBV14 and TRBJ2-2, with D perhaps TRBD2 (6 bases). This CDR3 has 15 amino acids. Germline V gives CDR1 SGHDN, CDR2 FVKESK. V lost 3 bases and J lost 4, with 12 bases in between. The CDR3 nucleotides read TGTGCCAGCAGCCAGTACACGGGACTCACCGGGGAGCTGTTTTTT. Amino acids: CASSQYTGLTGELFF.

The rearrangement uses TRBV5-1 and TRBJ1-4, with 7 bases identical to TRBD1. The CDR3 consists of 17 residues. Per the germline V gene, CDR1 is SGHRS and CDR2 is YFSETQ. Unmatched junction bases numbered 5, after V lost 0 bases and J lost 0 bases. This CDR3 is CASSLGGTAATNEKLFF. The CDR3 nucleotides are TGCGCCAGCAGCTTGGGGGGGACAGCCGCAACTAATGAAAAACTGTTTTTT. Full variable domain (rest looked up from reference TRBV5-1 and TRBJ1-4): KAGVTQTPRYLIKTRGQQVTLSCSPISGHRSVSWYQQTPGQGLQFLFEYFSETQRNKGNFPGRFSGRQFSNSRSEMNVSTLELGDSALYLCASSLGGTAATNEKLFFGSGTQLSVL.

The chain links TRBV29-1 to TRBJ2-3; no definite D call. The CDR3 has 11 amino acids. Trimming took off 2 bases at V and 6 bases at J, with 6 bases between the two ends. Germline CDR1 SQVTM, CDR2 ANQGSEA. CDR3 protein: CSVEWSDTQYF. The CDR3 region has the DNA TGCAGCGTTGAATGGAGTGATACGCAGTATTTT.

The chain uses TRBV4-1 and TRBJ2-7; maybe TRBD2 (6 bases). Trimming shortened V by 0 bases and J by 6 bases, and 15 bases separated the two germline ends. This CDR3 region has 15 residues. Germline V gene data show CDR1 as MGHRA and CDR2 as YSYEKL. This CDR3 reads CASSQEGAGGTEQYF. CDR3 in DNA: TGCGCCAGCAGCCAAGAAGGAGCGGGCGGCACCGAGCAGTACTTC.

V is TRBV27 and J is TRBJ2-7; 11 nucleotides agree with TRBD2. The CDR3 has 14 residues. J was trimmed by 2 bases and V by 8 bases; bases with no gene match: 5. The germline V gene encodes CDR1 MNHEY and CDR2 SMNVEV (reference sequence). The CDR3 here is CASRVAGGTYEQYF. As DNA, the CDR3 is TGTGCCAGCCGCGTAGCGGGAGGGACCTACGAGCAGTACTTC.

V usage is TRBV6-5 and J usage is TRBJ1-1; 7 bases are shared with TRBD1. Germline CDR1 and CDR2: MNHEY and SVGAGI. This CDR3 comprises 14 residues. V was pared by 6 bases and J by 0 bases, with 4 bases of the junction left unmatched. Here the CDR3 DNA reads TGTGCCAGCAGCCGACAGGGTTTGAACACTGAAGCTTTCTTT. Protein sequence: CASSRQGLNTEAFF.

This clone was recorded only once. The chain uses TRBV6-5 and TRBJ1-2; 7 bases match TRBD1. Trimming removed 4 bases from V and 8 bases from J; junction bases left unmatched: 7. The CDR3 is made up of 13 amino acids. CDR1 is MNHEY and CDR2 is SVGAGI in the germline V gene. The CDR3 loop reads CASSFRQGVGYTF. In DNA form, the CDR3 reads TGTGCCAGCAGTTTTAGGCAGGGGGTAGGCTACACCTTC.

J is TRBJ1-2 and V is TRBV25-1; TRBD1 matches at 7 bases. This CDR3 is built from 16 residues. V lost 5 bases to trimming and J lost 13 bases; unmatched junction nucleotides: 22. Germline loops: CDR1 MGHDK, CDR2 SYGVNS. CDR3 sequence reads: CASSPRTGPINKYGTF. CDR3 nucleotides: TGTGCCAGCAGTCCAAGGACAGGCCCGATAAACAAGTACGGCACCTTC.

The chain employs TRBV6-5 and TRBJ2-6; no clear D gene. Trimming left V 9 bases short and J 7 bases short, with 7 bases between. Looked up from germline, CDR1 is MNHEY and CDR2 is SVGAGI. CDR3 length equals 11 residues. The CDR3 region has the DNA TGTGCCAGTGGCAGAGCCAACGTCCTGACTTTC. This codes for CASGRANVLTF.

V gene TRBV5-4 combines with J gene TRBJ1-2; D is ambiguous. Trimming took 4 bases from V and 4 from J, leaving 14 bases between them. The V gene's germline CDR1 is SGHNT and CDR2 YYREEE (reference sequence). The CDR3 has 14 amino acids. This chain's CDR3 is CASSAKQPSYGYTF. As DNA, the CDR3 is TGTGCCAGCAGCGCAAAACAGCCTTCCTATGGCTACACCTTC.

This rearrangement joins TRBV23-1 to TRBJ2-5, with TRBD2 as a possible D gene (6 bases). TRBV23-1 is treated as an ORF (open reading frame) with a function not yet certain. V lost 1 base and J 2 bases, leaving 14 bases between the germline ends. The CDR3 extends over 16 amino acids. CDR3 in amino acids: CASSQLEGRRQETQYF. DNA of the CDR3: TGCGCCAGCAGTCAATTGGAAGGGAGGAGGCAAGAGACCCAGTACTTC.